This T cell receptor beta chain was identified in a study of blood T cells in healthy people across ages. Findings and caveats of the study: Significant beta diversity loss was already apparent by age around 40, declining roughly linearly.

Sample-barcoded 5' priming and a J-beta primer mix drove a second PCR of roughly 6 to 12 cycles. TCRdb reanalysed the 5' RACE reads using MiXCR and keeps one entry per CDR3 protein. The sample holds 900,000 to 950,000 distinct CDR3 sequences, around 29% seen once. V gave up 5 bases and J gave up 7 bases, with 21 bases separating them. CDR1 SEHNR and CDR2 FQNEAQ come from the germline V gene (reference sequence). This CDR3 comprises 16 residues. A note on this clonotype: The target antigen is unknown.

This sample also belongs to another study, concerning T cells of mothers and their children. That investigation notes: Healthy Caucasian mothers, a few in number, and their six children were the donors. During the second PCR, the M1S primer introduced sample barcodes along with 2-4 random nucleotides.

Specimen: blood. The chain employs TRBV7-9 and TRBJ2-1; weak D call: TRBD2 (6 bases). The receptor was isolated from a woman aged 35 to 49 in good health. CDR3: CASSLLGGTDRNEQFF. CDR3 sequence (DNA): TGTGCCAGCAGCCTCCTTGGAGGGACCGACAGAAATGAGCAGTTCTTC.